Each of the 9 T cell receptor beta chains below was sequenced from the same sample in a study of vaccination and CD4 T cells after COVID-19. Scientists ran DNA taken from cultured CD4+ T cells through the Oncomine TCR Beta short-read assay for sequencing. TCRdb fed the PCR reads into MiXCR, producing one record per CDR3 protein. This sample has under 20,000 distinct CDR3 sequences, with around 45% found just once. Their target antigens are unknown. As to treatment: roughly 10-day PBMC culture with coronavirus spike peptide pools or control peptides (ViraFEST assay). Sequenced here: CD4+ T cells from blood, cultured in vitro, sampled after SARS-CoV-2 vaccination. These receptors all stem from a human donor who had recovered from COVID-19.

This clonotype has a handful of counts. The CDR3 region has the DNA TGTGCCAGCGCCCAGGGACACACTGAAGCTTTCTTT. Protein: CASAQGHTEAFF. V and J are TRBV12-3 or TRBV12-4 and TRBJ1-1; D may be TRBD1 (5 bases). The CDR3 consists of 12 residues. Trimming stripped 8 bases from V and 3 bases from J, with 10 bases between.

The J gene is TRBJ2-1, the V gene TRBV19; D call uncertain. Trimming removed 6 bases from V and 4 bases from J, with 7 bases in between. CDR3 length: 12 amino acids. Per germline, CDR1 LNHDA and CDR2 SQIVND (reference sequence). The CDR3 reads CASSAVYNEQFF. The CDR3 nucleotides are TGTGCCAGTAGCGCGGTGTACAATGAGCAGTTCTTC.

The chain combines TRBV28 with TRBJ2-5; TRBD1 aligns across 7 bases. Germline trimming cut 4 bases from V and 3 bases from J; bases unmatched to any gene: 5. The CDR3 loop spans 14 amino acids. Germline CDR1 and CDR2: MDHEN and SYDVKM. CDR3 DNA: TGTGCCAGCAGTTGGGGGACAGTTAAAGAGACCCAGTACTTC. This encodes CASSWGTVKETQYF.

This clonotype was counted only a few times. This sequence joins TRBV19 and TRBJ1-5; a possible D gene is TRBD1 (6 bases). Germline CDR1 LNHDA, CDR2 SQIVND (reference sequence). The CDR3 extends over 14 amino acids. Trimming removed 4 bases from V and 5 bases from J, with 12 bases in between. CDR3 region: CASSSLTGDQPQHF. The CDR3, as DNA: TGTGCCAGTAGTAGTTTGACAGGAGATCAGCCCCAGCATTTT.

This clonotype has a single count. The chain links TRBV7-2 to TRBJ2-7; the D gene is possibly TRBD1 (6 bases). Germline CDR1 SGHTA, CDR2 FQGNSA. Trimming took 2 bases from V and 2 from J, leaving 10 bases between them. The CDR3 is 14 amino acids. CDR3 sequence reads: CASSLSRTAYEQYF. CDR3 DNA: TGTGCCAGCAGCTTATCCAGGACAGCCTACGAGCAGTACTTC. Variable domain in full (rest from reference TRBV7-2 and TRBJ2-7): GAGVSQSPSNKVTEKGKDVELRCDPISGHTALYWYRQSLGQGLEFLIYFQGNSAPDKSGLPSDRFSAERTGGSVSTLTIQRTQQEDSAVYLCASSLSRTAYEQYFGPGTRLTVT.

The rearrangement links TRBV6-1 to TRBJ1-5; 7 bases match TRBD1. Trimming removed 5 bases from V and 4 bases from J; junction bases left unmatched: 23. Per the germline V gene, CDR1 is MNHNS and CDR2 is SASEGT. This CDR3 is built from 20 residues. CDR3 nucleotides: TGTGCCAGCAGTAACCCCTGGACAGGAAAGGCTGCTGTGGATAATCAGCCCCAGCATTTT. It translates to CASSNPWTGKAAVDNQPQHF.

The chain combines TRBV28 with TRBJ1-6; no firm D call. The CDR3 covers 14 residues. Germline CDR1 reads MDHEN; CDR2 reads SYDVKM. V was cut by 6 bases and J by 10 bases, with 16 bases left in between. The chain's CDR3 is CASSPQGPHSPLHF. The CDR3 region has the DNA TGTGCCAGCAGCCCACAAGGACCTCACTCACCCCTCCACTTT. The full variable domain, in which reference TRBV28 and TRBJ1-6 provide the parts outside the CDR3, is DVKVTQSSRYLVKRTGEKVFLECVQDMDHENMFWYRQDPGLGLRLIYFSYDVKMKEKGDIPEGYSVSREKKERFSLILESASTNQTSMYLCASSPQGPHSPLHFGNGTRLTVT.

This chain uses TRBV6-1 with TRBJ1-1, with 8 bases matching TRBD1. This CDR3 comprises 16 residues. Germline V gene lookup returns CDR1 MNHNS and CDR2 SASEGT. J gave up 0 bases and V 11 bases, and 14 bases lay outside the gene matches. The CDR3 loop reads CAGIRDPGGLNTEAFF. CDR3 DNA sequence: TGTGCCGGAATCCGGGACCCAGGGGGCCTGAACACTGAAGCTTTCTTT.

This chain connects TRBV6-1 to TRBJ1-5, with D unresolved. From germline, CDR1 is MNHNS and CDR2 SASEGT. V dropped 6 bases and J dropped 0 bases, with 9 bases sitting between them. CDR3 length: 14 amino acids. CDR3 in amino acids: CASRNHDSNQPQHF. CDR3 bases: TGTGCCAGCAGGAACCACGATAGCAATCAGCCCCAGCATTTT.